A single sample gave rise to the 27 T cell receptor beta chains below, sequenced in a study of cytomegalovirus exposure and HLA in healthy donors. The PCR employed 60 Vbeta primers together with 13 Jbeta primers. The table came from immunoSEQ multiplex PCR; TCRdb's copy has only in-frame clones and leaves some out. The sample has approximately 260,000 clones; around nine tenths are singletons. The sequenced sample was PBMCs. Every receptor here comes from a girl aged 2 to 9 in good health and CMV-seronegative.

Regarding this clone: Additional DNA sequences in this sample encode the identical CDR3. The chain links TRBV25-1 to TRBJ1-1; D perhaps matches TRBD1 (5 bases). Trimming left V 4 bases short and J 4 bases short, with 7 bases between. Per the germline V gene, CDR1 is MGHDK and CDR2 is SYGVNS. The CDR3 is made up of 12 amino acids. The CDR3 loop is CASSAGGTEAFF. The CDR3 DNA reads TGTGCCAGCAGTGCCGGGGGCACTGAAGCTTTCTTT.

V and J are TRBV5-4 and TRBJ1-6, with no clear D. CDR1 is SGHNT, CDR2 YYREEE, per germline (reference sequence). The CDR3 extends over 14 amino acids. Deletions cut 1 base from V and 6 bases from J, with 8 bases between. CDR3 DNA: TGTGCCAGCAGCTTGTACCAGGTTAATTCACCCCTCCACTTT. As protein: CASSLYQVNSPLHF.

The chain recombines TRBV28 with TRBJ1-5; 7 bases are shared with TRBD1. J lost 7 bases, V lost 10 bases, and 10 bases had no gene match. This CDR3 region has 13 residues. CDR1 and CDR2 from the germline V gene are MDHEN and SYDVKM. The CDR3, as DNA: TGTGCCATCGCGAGGGGGCGAAGGCAGCCCCAGCATTTT. Protein product: CAIARGRRQPQHF.

The chain carries TRBV29-1 and TRBJ2-7; 12 bases fit TRBD2. The CDR3 has 19 residues. The trim removed 4 bases at V and 4 bases at J, leaving 20 bases unmatched. The V gene's germline CDR1 is SQVTM and CDR2 ANQGSEA. In DNA, the CDR3 is TGCAGCGTTGCCCTCCCGGACTCTAGCGGGAGGGCAATTGGGTACGAGCAGTACTTC. Translating it yields CSVALPDSSGRAIGYEQYF.

About this clone itself: A junction boundary mismatches the germline segment, possibly from a read error. The chain employs TRBV5-5 and TRBJ2-7, with 7 positions matching TRBD2. CDR1 SGHKS and CDR2 YYEKEE come from the germline V gene (reference sequence). The CDR3 has 11 residues. This CDR3 is CASSLSLAEDF. For the CDR3, the DNA is TGTGCCAGCAGCTTGTCTCTAGCGGAAGACTTC.

The chain carries TRBV6-1 and TRBJ2-7, with D possibly being TRBD1 (6 bases). Germline values: CDR1 MNHNS, CDR2 SASEGT. The V gene lost 5 bases and the J gene lost 2 bases, with 13 bases spanning the gap. The CDR3 runs 14 residues. CDR3 DNA: TGTGCCAGCAGTTCCGGGACAAGCACCTACGAGCAGTACTTC. Protein product: CASSSGTSTYEQYF.

This chain links TRBV28 with TRBJ1-2; 9 nucleotides match TRBD1. Trimming at V came to 5 bases and at J to 14 bases, leaving 6 bases not matched to a gene. The CDR3 spans 11 residues. The germline V gene encodes CDR1 MDHEN and CDR2 SYDVKM. The CDR3 coding sequence is TGTGCCAGCAGTCCCGGGACAGGGCGGACCTTC. Its protein product is CASSPGTGRTF.

CDR3 coding DNA: TGTGCCAGCAGTTTACTAAAACTAGCGGGGGGCCCCAATGAGCAGTTCTTC. The encoded protein is CASSLLKLAGGPNEQFF. The chain links TRBV27 to TRBJ2-1; 12 positions agree with TRBD2. This CDR3 spans 17 amino acids. Germline CDR1 and CDR2: MNHEY and SMNVEV (reference sequence). V dropped 2 bases and J dropped 6; count of bases not matched to a gene: 8.

The J gene is TRBJ1-4, the V gene TRBV7-2; D unresolved. Germline values: CDR1 SGHTA, CDR2 FQGNSA. Trimming removed 1 base from V and 5 bases from J, with 8 bases in between. The CDR3 has 14 residues. CDR3 loop: CASSLVSGNEKLFF. DNA of the CDR3: TGTGCCAGCAGCTTAGTATCCGGGAATGAAAAACTGTTTTTT.

V usage is TRBV6-5 and J usage is TRBJ1-1, with a weak D call TRBD1 (6 bases). The length of the CDR3 is 14 residues. Looked up from germline, CDR1 is MNHEY and CDR2 is SVGAGI. Deletions cut 6 bases from V and 3 bases from J, with 14 bases between. The CDR3 region is CASRRGGRYTEAFF. As DNA, the CDR3 is TGTGCCAGCAGACGCGGGGGGCGGTACACTGAAGCTTTCTTT.

The DNA for the CDR3 is TGCGCCAGCAGGATGACAGGAGGAAACACCATATATTTT. As protein: CASRMTGGNTIYF. The gene calls are TRBV10-2 and TRBJ1-3, with D tentatively TRBD1 (6 bases). V gave up 6 bases and J gave up 4 bases, with 10 bases separating them. The CDR3 contains 13 residues. The germline V gene has CDR1 WSHSY and CDR2 SAAADI.

This rearrangement joins TRBV6-5 to TRBJ1-1; D is ambiguous. V lost 7 bases to trimming and J lost 4 bases, with 13 bases between them. Germline CDR1 and CDR2: MNHEY and SVGAGI. This CDR3 is built from 13 residues. DNA of the CDR3: TGTGCCAGCACCCGTGGAGGGATCACTGAAGCTTTCTTT. Its protein is CASTRGGITEAFF.

The chain has TRBV6-4 and TRBJ2-3, with 12 positions matching TRBD2. The trim removed 5 bases at V and 0 bases at J, leaving 3 bases unmatched. Germline CDR1 reads MRHNA; CDR2 reads SNTAGT. CDR3 length equals 16 residues. CDR3 DNA sequence: TGTGCCAGCAGTCGGACTAGCGGGGCTAGCACAGATACGCAGTATTTT. Translating it yields CASSRTSGASTDTQYF.

Here the CDR3 DNA reads TGTGCCAGCAGCCAAGAGTCAGCGGGGGGTTACACAGATACGCAGTATTTT. Translated, it gives CASSQESAGGYTDTQYF. The V gene is TRBV4-2, the J gene TRBJ2-3; TRBD2 matches 9 bases. The CDR3 consists of 17 residues. Germline CDR1 reads LGHNA; CDR2 reads YNFKEQ. V trimming: 0 bases; J trimming: 2 bases; junction bases outside the gene matches: 6.

The J gene is TRBJ2-5, the V gene TRBV7-9; D unresolved. CDR1 is SEHNR and CDR2 is FQNEAQ in the germline V gene (reference sequence). V shed 1 base and J shed 9 bases, with 9 bases lying between them. The CDR3 totals 12 residues. CDR3 DNA sequence: TGTGCCAGCAGCTTAGTATCGCTAGCCCAGTACTTC. It encodes CASSLVSLAQYF. The variable domain in full, with the rest retrieved from reference TRBV7-9 and TRBJ2-5, is DTGVSQNPRHKITKRGQNVTFRCDPISEHNRLYWYRQTLGQGPEFLTYFQNEAQLEKSRLLSDRFSAERPKGSFSTLEIQRTEQGDSAMYLCASSLVSLAQYFGPGTRLLVL.

This chain links TRBV7-6 with TRBJ2-2; tentative D call: TRBD1 (5 bases). In germline, CDR1 is SGHVS, CDR2 FNYEAQ. Trimming cost V 5 bases and J 2 bases, with 15 bases left between them. The CDR3 runs to 16 residues. The chain's CDR3 is CASSPFTGVNTGELFF. The CDR3 DNA follows: TGTGCCAGCAGCCCATTCACAGGAGTAAACACCGGGGAGCTGTTTTTT. Full variable domain (rest looked up from reference TRBV7-6 and TRBJ2-2): GAGVSQSPRYKVTKRGQDVALRCDPISGHVSLYWYRQALGQGPEFLTYFNYEAQQDKSGLPNDRFSAERPEGSISTLTIQRTEQRDSAMYRCASSPFTGVNTGELFFGEGSRLTVL.

This clone was counted only a few times. The J gene is TRBJ1-2, the V gene TRBV5-4; 10 nucleotides line up with TRBD1. CDR3 size: 14 residues. Per the germline V gene, CDR1 is SGHNT and CDR2 is YYREEE (reference sequence). The trim removed 4 bases at V and 4 bases at J, leaving 4 bases unmatched. The CDR3 DNA follows: TGTGCCAGCAGCGGACGACAGGGGGCCTATGGCTACACCTTC. Amino acid sequence: CASSGRQGAYGYTF.

The CDR3 sequence: CASYSGALNTEAFF. For the CDR3, the DNA is TGTGCCAGCTACTCAGGGGCCTTGAACACTGAAGCTTTCTTT. The gene calls are TRBV18 and TRBJ1-1; D is possibly TRBD1 (6 bases). This CDR3 comprises 14 residues. Trimming left V 7 bases short and J 0 bases short, with 12 bases between. The germline V gene encodes CDR1 KGHSH and CDR2 LQKENI.

V is TRBV4-1 and J is TRBJ1-2, with D maybe TRBD1 (5 bases). Germline-derived CDR1 and CDR2 are MGHRA and YSYEKL. The CDR3 length is 12 residues. V was trimmed by 0 bases and J by 14 bases, leaving 13 bases between them. The CDR3 DNA is TGCGCCAGCAGCCAAGATATGTACAGGATTACCTTC. Its protein is CASSQDMYRITF.

The chain carries TRBV18 and TRBJ2-3; D is perhaps TRBD2 (6 bases). Germline CDR1 and CDR2: KGHSH and LQKENI. CDR3 length equals 16 residues. With 1 base removed from V and 2 bases from J, the gap between germline ends came to 13 bases. CDR3 coding DNA: TGTGCCAGCTCACCACTGGCGGGGAGATACACAGATACGCAGTATTTT. This sequence encodes CASSPLAGRYTDTQYF.

The chain recombines TRBV5-1 with TRBJ2-5; 9 nucleotides align to TRBD2. V was clipped by 0 bases and J by 2 bases; unmatched bases: 5. Germline lookup yields CDR1 SGHRS and CDR2 YFSETQ. The CDR3 sequence is 16 residues long. The CDR3 nucleotides are TGCGCCAGCAGCTTGGGGCCTAGCGGGGTTCAAGAGACCCAGTACTTC. Its protein is CASSLGPSGVQETQYF.

The chain recombines TRBV5-6 with TRBJ1-4, with 10 bases aligning to TRBD1. Unmatched junction bases numbered 11, after V lost 3 bases and J lost 6 bases. Per germline, CDR1 SGHDT and CDR2 YYEEEE. CDR3 size: 17 residues. CDR3 amino acids: CASSSLPGQGQDEKLFF. The CDR3 DNA follows: TGTGCCAGCAGCTCCCTGCCGGGACAGGGGCAGGATGAAAAACTGTTTTTT.

The chain couples TRBV5-1 to TRBJ2-7; tentative D call: TRBD1 (6 bases). This CDR3 is built from 14 residues. Looked up from germline, CDR1 is SGHRS and CDR2 is YFSETQ. Between the trimmed V and J ends, which lost 0 bases and 4 bases, there was a span of 11 bases. This chain's CDR3 is CASSLALDRYEQYF. CDR3 nucleotides: TGCGCCAGCAGCTTGGCCCTGGACAGATACGAGCAGTACTTC. The variable domain in full, with the rest retrieved from reference TRBV5-1 and TRBJ2-7, is KAGVTQTPRYLIKTRGQQVTLSCSPISGHRSVSWYQQTPGQGLQFLFEYFSETQRNKGNFPGRFSGRQFSNSRSEMNVSTLELGDSALYLCASSLALDRYEQYFGPGTRLTVT.

V usage is TRBV28 and J usage is TRBJ2-7, with TRBD1 matching 11 bases. V was clipped by 7 bases and J by 3 bases; unmatched bases: 5. The CDR3 consists of 14 residues. The germline CDR1 and CDR2 sequences are MDHEN and SYDVKM. This chain's CDR3 is CASTGGTGGYEQYF. The CDR3 DNA sequence: TGTGCCAGCACCGGTGGGACAGGGGGCTACGAGCAGTACTTC.

The gene calls are TRBV28 and TRBJ2-7; D is perhaps TRBD2 (6 bases). V gave up 10 bases and J gave up 4 bases, with 23 bases separating them. The CDR3 runs 15 residues. CDR1 and CDR2 (germline): MDHEN, SYDVKM. The CDR3 nucleotides read TGTGCCATACCCCCTGCCGCAGGGAGGAGTTACGAGCAGTACTTC. This translates into CAIPPAAGRSYEQYF.

CDR3 in amino acids: CASNSGSTGELFF. The CDR3 coding sequence is TGCGCCAGCAATAGCGGGAGTACCGGGGAGCTGTTTTTT. The rearrangement uses TRBV4-1 and TRBJ2-2; 9 positions match TRBD2. Germline CDR1 is MGHRA and CDR2 is YSYEKL. The CDR3 has 13 residues. The J segment lost 5 bases and the V segment lost 7 bases, leaving 2 bases of the junction unmatched.

This clone showed up just once. The chain links TRBV4-1 to TRBJ2-7; D perhaps matches TRBD1 (6 bases). This CDR3 is built from 14 residues. V was clipped by 1 base and J by 2 bases, with 9 bases between them. Germline V gene sequence: CDR1 MGHRA, CDR2 YSYEKL. As DNA, the CDR3 is TGCGCCAGCAGCCAAGGTCAGGGGACCTACGAGCAGTACTTC. As protein: CASSQGQGTYEQYF.